Presented here are 16 T cell receptor beta chains from one specimen sequenced in a study of T cell changes during pregnancy in multiple sclerosis (dated by TCRdb to the late 2010s). The library relied on the immunoSEQ multiplex PCR assay. TCRdb mirrors the immuneACCESS table, restricted to in-frame sequences. Some clones are absent from its copies; in checked studies, under half trace to an unresolved V gene, and the reason for the others is unknown. The sample has 60,000 or so clones on record, 90% to 95% of them singletons. About 0.33% of the sample lies in the top ten. This specimen consisted of CD4+ T cells from peripheral blood mononuclear cells, obtained before pregnancy. The origin of the receptors is a female donor with multiple sclerosis, enrolled in a pregnancy study.

The genes are TRBV27 and TRBJ2-1; 11 bases are a match to TRBD2. The CDR3 loop spans 19 amino acids. Germline trimming cut 2 bases from V and 0 bases from J; bases unmatched to any gene: 9. The germline V gene has CDR1 MNHEY and CDR2 SMNVEV (reference sequence). CDR3 DNA: TGTGCCAGCAGTTTAACCGGGACTAGCGGAGGATACTCCTACAATGAGCAGTTCTTC. As protein: CASSLTGTSGGYSYNEQFF.

The V and J genes are TRBV11-2 and TRBJ2-6; D is possibly TRBD2 (6 bases). Between the trimmed V and J ends, which lost 0 bases and 0 bases, there was a span of 6 bases. The length of the CDR3 is 16 residues. CDR1 is SGHAT, CDR2 FQNNGV, per germline. This CDR3 reads CASSLEGGSGANVLTF. DNA of the CDR3: TGTGCCAGCAGCTTAGAGGGGGGCTCTGGGGCCAACGTCCTGACTTTC.

This rearrangement joins TRBV19 to TRBJ2-1; D is uncertain. In germline, CDR1 is LNHDA, CDR2 SQIVND (reference sequence). Between the trimmed V and J ends, which lost 10 bases and 3 bases, there was a span of 16 bases. The CDR3 extends over 14 amino acids. CDR3 sequence reads: CATTKALGYNEQFF. CDR3 DNA sequence: TGTGCCACGACCAAGGCCCTAGGCTACAATGAGCAGTTCTTC. Supplemented by reference TRBV19 and TRBJ2-1, the full variable domain reads DGGITQSPKYLFRKEGQNVTLSCEQNLNHDAMYWYRQDPGQGLRLIYYSQIVNDFQKGDIAEGYSVSREKKESFPLTVTSAQKNPTAFYLCATTKALGYNEQFFGPGTRLTVL.

V gene TRBV19 combines with J gene TRBJ2-1, with a possible D match to TRBD2 (6 bases). The CDR3 sequence is 16 residues long. CDR1 and CDR2 from the germline V gene are LNHDA and SQIVND (reference sequence). V gave up 5 bases and J gave up 3 bases, with 17 bases separating them. For the CDR3, the DNA is TGTGCCAGTAGTTGGGGAGTAGCGGAAAACTACAATGAGCAGTTCTTC. Translation gives CASSWGVAENYNEQFF.

This chain links TRBV2 with TRBJ2-1; 10 bases fit TRBD2. This CDR3 has 17 residues. The germline V gene encodes CDR1 SNHLY and CDR2 FYNNEI. V shed 4 bases and J 4 bases; nucleotides not matched to a gene: 10. This CDR3 is CASSAKLAGGAYNEQFF. The CDR3 nucleotides read TGTGCCAGCAGTGCGAAGTTAGCGGGAGGAGCTTACAATGAGCAGTTCTTC.

V usage is TRBV27 and J usage is TRBJ2-7, with 7 positions matching TRBD1. CDR3 length equals 14 residues. CDR1 is MNHEY and CDR2 is SMNVEV in the germline V gene (reference sequence). J gave up 0 bases and V 6 bases, and 5 bases lay outside the gene matches. CDR3 residues: CASSRQGASYEQYF. For the CDR3, the DNA is TGTGCCAGCAGCCGACAGGGAGCCTCCTACGAGCAGTACTTC.

The chain links TRBV7-3 to TRBJ2-3; D gene unclear. The germline V gene has CDR1 SGHTA and CDR2 FQGTGA. CDR3 length: 16 residues. The V gene lost 2 bases and the J gene lost 4 bases, with 16 bases spanning the gap. Here the CDR3 reads CASSLALAAGADTQYF. As DNA, the CDR3 is TGTGCCAGCAGCTTAGCATTGGCGGCTGGTGCAGATACGCAGTATTTT.

The V call is TRBV6-6, the J call TRBJ2-7, with D tentatively TRBD1 (6 bases). The V gene's germline CDR1 is MNHNY and CDR2 SVGAGI (reference sequence). This CDR3 comprises 15 residues. This CDR3 is CAAGKTQGSSYEQYF. DNA of the CDR3: TGTGCAGCCGGAAAAACACAGGGTTCGTCCTACGAGCAGTACTTC.

V usage is TRBV5-4 and J usage is TRBJ1-2, with 9 bases lining up with TRBD1. This CDR3 has 14 amino acids. V shed 3 bases and J 7 bases; nucleotides not matched to a gene: 7. CDR1 is SGHNT, CDR2 YYREEE, per germline (reference sequence). CDR3 amino acids: CASSWRDRVGGYTF. The CDR3 nucleotides read TGTGCCAGCAGCTGGAGGGACAGGGTCGGTGGCTACACCTTC.

The chain is built from TRBV5-4 and TRBJ2-7; TRBD2 agrees at 13 bases. With 4 bases clipped from V and 2 bases from J, the junction kept 6 bases outside the gene matches. The CDR3 covers 16 residues. Per the germline V gene, CDR1 is SGHNT and CDR2 is YYREEE (reference sequence). In DNA, the CDR3 is TGTGCCAGCAGCCGGCCCGGGACTAGCGGGACCTACGAGCAGTACTTC. Translating it yields CASSRPGTSGTYEQYF.

The CDR3 DNA reads TGCGCCAGCAGCTTGGGACAGGCTCAAATGAACACTGAAGCTTTCTTT. This encodes CASSLGQAQMNTEAFF. The V and J genes are TRBV5-1 and TRBJ1-1; D is possibly TRBD1 (6 bases). Trimming shortened V by 0 bases and J by 0 bases, and 12 bases separated the two germline ends. The germline CDR1 and CDR2 sequences are SGHRS and YFSETQ. This CDR3 has 16 amino acids.

V is TRBV4-2 and J is TRBJ2-5, with 13 bases fitting TRBD2. CDR1 and CDR2 (germline): LGHNA, YNFKEQ. The CDR3 spans 17 residues. J was trimmed by 2 bases and V by 3 bases; bases with no gene match: 6. The DNA for the CDR3 is TGTGCCAGCAGCCATTCCGGGACTAGCGGGATGCAAGAGACCCAGTACTTC. Its protein is CASSHSGTSGMQETQYF.

The genes are TRBV7-2 and TRBJ2-3, with TRBD1 matching 8 bases. The CDR3 has 13 residues. V was pared by 5 bases and J by 6 bases, with 4 bases of the junction left unmatched. Germline values: CDR1 SGHTA, CDR2 FQGNSA. Here the CDR3 DNA reads TGTGCCAGCAGCCGAGACAGGGGTGATACGCAGTATTTT. Amino acids: CASSRDRGDTQYF. Complete variable domain (other parts from reference TRBV7-2 and TRBJ2-3): GAGVSQSPSNKVTEKGKDVELRCDPISGHTALYWYRQSLGQGLEFLIYFQGNSAPDKSGLPSDRFSAERTGGSVSTLTIQRTQQEDSAVYLCASSRDRGDTQYFGPGTRLTVL.

This CDR3 reads CSVGTDTYEQYF. The DNA for the CDR3 is TGCAGCGTTGGCACGGACACCTACGAGCAGTACTTC. The V call is TRBV29-1, the J call TRBJ2-7; D is perhaps TRBD1 (5 bases). V lost 4 bases and J lost 2, with 9 bases in between. CDR3 length equals 12 residues. Looked up from germline, CDR1 is SQVTM and CDR2 is ANQGSEA.

The chain carries TRBV2 and TRBJ1-1; 8 nucleotides line up with TRBD1. Germline loops: CDR1 SNHLY, CDR2 FYNNEI. The length of the CDR3 is 14 residues. The V gene end was trimmed by 5 bases and the J gene end by 4 bases; junction bases not matched to a gene: 6. In nucleotides, the CDR3 is TGTGCCAGCAGTCCCCGGACAGGGAGCACTGAAGCTTTCTTT. Its protein is CASSPRTGSTEAFF.

The chain is built from TRBV9 and TRBJ1-4, with D maybe TRBD1 (6 bases). This CDR3 contains 16 residues. The germline CDR1 and CDR2 sequences are SGDLS and YYNGEE. V gave up 0 bases and J gave up 2 bases, with 11 bases separating them. CDR3 sequence: CASSVAPTGTNEKLFF. In DNA form, the CDR3 reads TGTGCCAGCAGCGTAGCCCCCACAGGGACTAATGAAAAACTGTTTTTT.